Each of the 7 T cell receptor beta chains below was sequenced from the same sample in a study of shared clonotypes between healthy human individuals. The naive CD8 subset, CD45RO-negative cells positively selected for CCR7, excluded terminally differentiated effector memory CD45RA+ cells. TCRdb's table, derived via immunoSEQ multiplex PCR, lists solely in-frame clones and lacks some. The sample contains approximately 600,000 clones, 95% of which appear only once. The sample consisted of naive CD8+ T cells sorted from blood. The receptors here all came from a woman in her 30s in good health.

This clone was counted a single time. The genes are TRBV27 and TRBJ2-1; D not resolved. The CDR3 runs 15 residues. With 0 bases removed from V and 5 bases from J, the gap between germline ends came to 11 bases. Germline V CDR1 and CDR2: MNHEY, SMNVEV (reference sequence). CDR3 residues: CASSLSPNFHNEQFF. The CDR3 nucleotides are TGTGCCAGCAGTTTATCTCCTAACTTCCACAATGAGCAGTTCTTC.

The chain uses TRBV4-1 and TRBJ2-1, with D tentatively TRBD1 or TRBD2 (7 bases each). Germline loops: CDR1 MGHRA, CDR2 YSYEKL. V dropped 0 bases and J dropped 9 bases, with 15 bases sitting between them. The CDR3 covers 15 residues. This CDR3 is CASSQDRGGGGEQFF. The DNA of the CDR3 is TGCGCCAGCAGCCAAGACAGGGGGGGAGGGGGTGAGCAGTTCTTC.

The genes are TRBV27 and TRBJ2-5; 7 bases line up with TRBD2. The CDR3 spans 14 residues. CDR1 and CDR2 (germline): MNHEY, SMNVEV (reference sequence). V shed 6 bases and J 1 base; nucleotides not matched to a gene: 5. CDR3 sequence: CASRVGGGQETQYF. The CDR3 DNA reads as TGTGCCAGCAGGGTAGGCGGGGGCCAAGAGACCCAGTACTTC.

V and J are TRBV5-4 and TRBJ2-7, with 11 bases lining up with TRBD2. The CDR3 is made up of 15 amino acids. Germline values: CDR1 SGHNT, CDR2 YYREEE (reference sequence). V lost 0 bases to trimming and J lost 7 bases; unmatched junction nucleotides: 6. CDR3 sequence: CASSLEVAGGGEQYF. Written as DNA, the CDR3 is TGTGCCAGCAGCTTGGAAGTAGCGGGAGGGGGTGAGCAGTACTTC.

In DNA, the CDR3 is TGCGCCAGCAGCCAAGGCTGGGGGGCCGGGGAGACCCAGTACTTC. It translates to CASSQGWGAGETQYF. This sequence joins TRBV4-1 and TRBJ2-5; D may correspond to TRBD1 or TRBD2 (6 bases each). Germline values: CDR1 MGHRA, CDR2 YSYEKL. The ends were cut back, 1 base at V and 5 bases at J, with 14 bases in the middle. The CDR3 is 15 amino acids.

The rearrangement uses TRBV10-1 and TRBJ1-1; maybe TRBD1 (5 bases). CDR3 length equals 14 residues. Trimming took 0 bases from V and 3 from J, leaving 8 bases between them. CDR1 and CDR2 from the germline V gene are WNHNN and SYGVQD (reference sequence). The chain's CDR3 is CASSESGVDTEAFF. The CDR3 DNA reads as TGCGCCAGCAGTGAGTCGGGGGTTGACACTGAAGCTTTCTTT.

The chain links TRBV9 to TRBJ2-7, with D possibly being TRBD2 (5 bases). The CDR3 has 15 residues. In germline, CDR1 is SGDLS, CDR2 YYNGEE. V lost 2 bases and J lost 2, with 14 bases in between. DNA for the CDR3: TGTGCCAGCAGCGTGGGAGCGTCCTTGACCTACGAGCAGTACTTC. It yields the protein CASSVGASLTYEQYF.